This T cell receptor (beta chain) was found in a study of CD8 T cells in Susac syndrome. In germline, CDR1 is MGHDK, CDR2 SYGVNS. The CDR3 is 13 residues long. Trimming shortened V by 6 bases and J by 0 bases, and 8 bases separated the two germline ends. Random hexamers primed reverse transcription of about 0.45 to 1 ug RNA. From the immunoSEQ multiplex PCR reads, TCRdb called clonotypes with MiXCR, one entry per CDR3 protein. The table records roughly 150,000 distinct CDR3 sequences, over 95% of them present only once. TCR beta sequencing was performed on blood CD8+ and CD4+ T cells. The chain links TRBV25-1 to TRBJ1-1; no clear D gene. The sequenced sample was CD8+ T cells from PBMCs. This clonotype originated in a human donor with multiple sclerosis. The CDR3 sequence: CASSRHLNTEAFF. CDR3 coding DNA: TGTGCCAGCAGCCGGCACCTGAACACTGAAGCTTTCTTT.